A selection of T cell receptor beta chains follows, all from one sample in a study of tumor and adjacent non-tumor tissue in lung cancer. From the multiplex PCR reads, TCRdb called clonotypes with MiXCR, one entry per CDR3 protein. The repertoire holds about 67,000 distinct CDR3 sequences, with approximately 73% as singletons. Specimen: distant non-tumor lung tissue. The receptors originated from a man in his sixties with non-small cell lung cancer. The CDR3 runs from the conserved cysteine through the conserved F or W. The D gene is left open where the match is weak. The size entry is marked missing in some rows and otherwise reads once, few, many or a size class.

j_gene | d_gene | abundance | v_gene | CDR3aa | CDR3nt
TRBJ2-1 | NA | NA | TRBV14 | CASSHDNRGHEQFF | TGTGCCAGCAGCCATGATAATCGGGGCCATGAGCAGTTCTTC
TRBJ2-7 | NA | NA | TRBV29-1 | CSVEGRGTIYELCF | TGCAGCGTTGAAGGTAGGGGGACTATTTACGAGCTGTGCTTC
TRBJ1-1 | TRBD1 | NA | TRBV5-1 | CASSYSGQGGSEAFF | TGTGCCAGCAGCTATTCTGGACAGGGAGGCTCTGAAGCTTTCTTT
TRBJ2-3 | TRBD2 | NA | TRBV29-1 | CSLVTLAGRTDTQYF | TGCAGCCTTGTCACGCTAGCGGGGAGGACAGATACGCAGTATTTT
TRBJ2-3 | TRBD2 | NA | TRBV6-2/TRBV6-3 | CASSHQTSLSDTQYF | TGTGCCAGCAGTCACCAGACTAGCTTGTCAGATACGCAGTATTTT
TRBJ2-7 | NA | NA | TRBV5-4 | CASSLQVSGAYEQYF | TGTGCCAGCAGCTTGCAGGTATCGGGGGCCTACGAGCAGTACTTC
TRBJ2-5 | TRBD2 | NA | TRBV6-1 | CAISPTSGIETQYF | TGTGCCATCTCCCCGACTAGCGGGATAGAGACCCAGTACTTC
TRBJ1-1 | NA | NA | TRBV11-2 | CASNLEESAQGAFTEAFF | TGTGCCAGCAACTTAGAGGAGTCGGCACAGGGAGCCTTCACTGAAGCTTTCTTT
TRBJ2-1 | NA | NA | TRBV5-6 | CAISLTGNKQFF | TGTGCCATCAGCTTGACGGGCAATAAGCAGTTCTTC
TRBJ1-4 | NA | NA | TRBV9 | CASSVEWGGEEQLFF | TGTGCCAGCAGCGTAGAATGGGGCGGCGAAGAACAACTGTTTTTT
TRBJ2-6 | TRBD1 | NA | TRBV11-1 | CANSWTGRPSGANVLTF | TGTGCCAACAGTTGGACAGGGAGGCCTTCTGGGGCCAACGTCCTGACTTTT
TRBJ1-4 | NA | NA | TRBV29-1 | CSEGTGGTNEKLFF | TGCAGCGAGGGGACTGGGGGGACTAATGAAAAACTGTTTTTT
TRBJ2-2 | NA | NA | TRBV6-6 | CSSSTNVLSPSSTGELFF | TGTAGCAGCAGTACGAATGTCCTTTCTCCGTCGAGCACCGGGGAGCTGTTTTTT
TRBJ2-7 | TRBD1 | NA | TRBV19 | CASSTRQGVPTYEQDF | TGTGCCAGTAGTACCCGACAGGGGGTCCCTACCTACGAGCAGGACTTC
TRBJ2-7 | NA | many | TRBV5-1 | CASSNLGVPAMSADYEQYF | TGCGCCAGCAGTAATTTAGGGGTCCCGGCGATGTCAGCGGACTACGAGCAGTACTTC
TRBJ1-1 | NA | NA | TRBV5-4 | CASSTRPNIEAFF | TGTGCCAGCAGCACTAGGCCGAACATTGAAGCTTTCTTT
TRBJ2-1 | NA | NA | TRBV6-1 | CTSREGVNEQFF | TGTACGAGCAGAGAAGGGGTCAATGAGCAGTTCTTC
TRBJ2-3 | NA | NA | TRBV10-3 | CAISELRGSTNTQYF | TGTGCCATCAGTGAGCTAAGGGGGAGCACAAATACGCAGTATTTT
TRBJ2-3 | NA | NA | TRBV5-1 | CASIGGGRSGTDTHYF | TGCGCCAGCATCGGAGGGGGGAGATCGGGCACAGATACGCACTATTTT
TRBJ2-5 | NA | large | TRBV12-3/TRBV12-4 | CASSLSPQETQYF | TGTGCCAGCAGTTTATCCCCCCAGGAGACCCAGTACTTC
TRBJ2-1 | NA | NA | TRBV5-1 | CAISLGNGPNEQFF | TGCGCCATCAGCTTGGGGAACGGACCCAATGAGCAGTTCTTC
TRBJ1-4 | TRBD1 | NA | TRBV19 | CASSTGTATSEELFF | TGTGCCAGTAGTACCGGGACAGCAACTAGTGAAGAACTGTTTTTT
TRBJ2-5 | NA | NA | TRBV24-1 | CATSISTGLGKTQYF | TGTGCCACCAGTATCAGTACAGGGCTGGGAAAGACCCAGTACTTC
TRBJ2-3 | NA | NA | TRBV6-1 | CASSELQGNTDTQYF | TGTGCCAGTAGTGAACTTCAGGGTAACACAGATACGCAGTATTTC
TRBJ2-7 | NA | once | TRBV12-3/TRBV12-4 | CASSLYPGLGSYERNF | TGTGCCAGCAGTTTGTACCCAGGGCTGGGGTCTTACGAGCGGAACTTC
TRBJ2-5 | NA | NA | TRBV29-1 | CSVGAAVQETQYF | TGCAGCGTTGGGGCAGCCGTACAAGAGACCCAGTACTTC
TRBJ1-2 | NA | many | TRBV6-5 | CASGRDHNYGYTF | TGTGCCAGCGGTCGGGACCATAACTATGGCTACACCTTC
TRBJ2-3 | TRBD2 | few | TRBV7-9 | CASSPAGTSGRKGYF | TGTGCCAGCAGCCCCGCCGGGACTAGCGGGAGGAAAGGGTATTTT
TRBJ2-4 | TRBD2 | NA | TRBV7-3 | CASSPGGFAKNIQYF | TGTGCCAGCAGCCCGGGGGGGTTCGCCAAAAACATTCAGTACTTC
TRBJ2-1 | NA | NA | TRBV10-2 | CASSDETNSYNEQFF | TGCGCCAGTAGTGATGAGACAAACTCCTACAATGAGCAGTTCTTC
TRBJ1-1 | NA | NA | TRBV29-1 | CSVRVATEVFF | TGCAGCGTTAGGGTAGCGACTGAAGTTTTCTTT
TRBJ2-1 | TRBD2 | NA | TRBV11-1 | CASERWEGRDGQFF | TGTGCCAGCGAGAGGTGGGAGGGCCGTGATGGACAGTTCTTC
TRBJ1-5 | NA | NA | TRBV6-1 | CASSEAPSGGSIQPQHF | TGTGCCAGCAGTGAAGCGCCTTCTGGTGGCAGCATTCAGCCCCAGCATTTT
TRBJ2-7 | TRBD2 | NA | TRBV7-9 | CASSPGGLAGQYEQYF | TGTGCCAGCAGCCCCGGTGGACTAGCGGGGCAATACGAGCAGTACTTC
TRBJ2-3 | TRBD2 | NA | TRBV6-5 | CASSRASGRADTQFF | TGTGCCAGTAGTAGGGCTAGCGGGCGGGCAGATACGCAGTTTTTT
TRBJ2-7 | TRBD1 | NA | TRBV25-1 | CASSDLGTGVYEQYF | TGTGCCAGCAGTGATCTTGGGACAGGGGTGTACGAGCAGTACTTC
TRBJ2-1 | TRBD2 | NA | TRBV10-2 | CAGSATSGRSDEQFF | TGTGCCGGCAGTGCGACTAGCGGGAGAAGCGATGAGCAGTTCTTC
TRBJ2-1 | NA | NA | TRBV6-1 | CASSEAASAYSEQLF | TGTGCCAGCAGTGAAGCGGCGTCCGCGTATAGTGAGCAGCTCTTC
TRBJ1-6 | NA | NA | TRBV5-6 | CASNLRQGNASRLHF | TGTGCCAGCAACTTGAGGCAGGGGAATGCATCACGCCTCCACTTT
TRBJ2-7 | NA | NA | TRBV12-3/TRBV12-4 | CASGFLYEQYF | TGTGCCAGCGGATTTCTCTACGAGCAGTACTTC
TRBJ2-3 | NA | many | TRBV4-1 | CASSQEVESTDTQYF | TGCGCCAGCAGCCAAGAAGTGGAGAGCACAGATACGCAGTATTTT
TRBJ2-2 | NA | NA | TRBV28 | CASTLVDSKNTGELFF | TGTGCCAGCACTTTAGTAGATAGTAAGAACACCGGGGAACTGTTTTTT
TRBJ2-3 | TRBD2 | once | TRBV29-1 | CSVIKGLAEPVDTQYF | TGCAGCGTTATAAAAGGACTAGCGGAACCGGTGGATACGCAGTATTTT
TRBJ2-3 | NA | NA | TRBV5-5 | CASSLWGERPDTQYF | TGTGCTAGTAGTCTGTGGGGAGAGCGGCCAGATACGCAATATTTT
TRBJ1-1 | NA | NA | TRBV4-1 | CASNQMGGGSNTEAFF | TGTGCCAGCAACCAAATGGGAGGGGGTTCGAACACTGAAGCTTTCTTT
TRBJ2-1 | NA | NA | TRBV29-1 | CSIEVWKSNEQFF | TGCAGCATTGAGGTTTGGAAATCTAATGAGCAGTTCTTC